Listed here is a single TCR beta chain. It has no known antigen specificity. This probably arose from a read error, given a far larger clone one base away. The conserved closing phenylalanine or tryptophan is absent in this CDR3, likely reflecting a read error. The data belong to a study of shared clonotypes between healthy human individuals (TCRdb year 2020). Regarding the complete study: The cohort comprised two women and three men aged 18 to 49 years. The study deeply sequenced blood TCR repertoires of 5 or 6 healthy adults to estimate repertoire size and the extent of clonotype sharing between individuals. Libraries were prepared and TCR repertoires were sequenced by different laboratories using diverse techniques, in order to increase sequencing depth and limit assay-specific biases. Each donor's leukapheresis produced roughly between about 0.9 and 9.5 billion PBMCs. Overall study results and their limits: Pairwise subsampling led to the expectation that sequencing depth would affect the degree of clonotype sharing among donors. Sampling was restricted to blood, and TCR repertoires in tissue are likely to differ from TCR repertoires in blood. The small number of donors limited the genetic and exposure-history diversity represented.

The CDR3 sequence runs 12 residues, both termini included. Here the CDR3 DNA is all that survives: 36 bases in frame from base 1. The junction carries 11 bases between V and J, which are trimmed by 7 bases and 4 bases respectively. CDR1 and CDR2 are read off the germline V gene (reference sequence) as GTSNPN and SVGIG. The donors were healthy, HIV-negative adults who had no recently reported acute infections or vaccinations. Every donor was a Caucasian adult residing in Nashville, Tennessee, USA. In the unsorted samples, 70 million to 90 million PBMCs were counted, and genomic DNA was extracted using the QIAamp DNA Blood Mini kit. Blood was obtained by leukapheresis, after which PBMCs were separated by Ficoll-Histopaque density gradient centrifugation and cryopreserved in liquid nitrogen vapor phase. TCR CDR3 regions were amplified from genomic DNA by multiplex PCR using the deep immunoSEQ assay. Extracted genomic DNA from each cell subset was distributed evenly across all wells of several immunoSEQ 96-well plates, and each plate was treated as a replicate. For unsorted PBMC, each replicate PCR was loaded with roughly 270 ng genomic DNA, equivalent to about 33,000 T cell genomes. Ten immunoSEQ deep assay plates were used to sequence unsorted PBMC genomic DNA. Purified libraries were quantified with a Qubit 3.0 fluorometer, sized on a Bioanalyzer 2100, and re-quantified with the KAPA Library Quantification kit. Every immunoSEQ 96-well plate was sequenced on a separate single-read 150-cycle Illumina NextSeq 550 flow cell. From the authors' description of their analysis: Because only junctional sequences without quality scores were contained in the immunoSEQ output, filtering matching that applied to full-length reads could not be performed. To assign V/J genes and CDR3, sequences were annotated against IMGT germline references using PyIR, a Python wrapper for IgBLAST v1.9. Reads were filtered out if the reads had weak V/J assignments (E-value above 1e-6), no CDR3, stop codons, out-of-frame junctions, or ambiguous translated residues. V3J clonotypes were defined by identical inferred V gene, J gene, and CDR3 amino acid sequence. Percentage overlap between repertoires was calculated by dividing the number of shared unique clonotypes by the size of the smaller repertoire. Repertoire richness was assessed with RTK rarefaction, the Chao1 estimator, and Recon v2.1 estimates of unobserved clonotypes. This immuneACCESS table, as held by TCRdb, lists in-frame sequences with V and J called but not all clones. Of the missing ones, under half trace to an unresolved V gene in checked studies; the others have no known cause. The V and J calls and clone size are taken from that table; D and trimming were inferred from the DNA. This sample comprises about 490,000 clones, 60% to 85% of them detected only once. The ten largest clones add up to 10% to 15% of the sample.

This TCR came from a woman aged 35 to 49 in good health. Some clones in this sample may be carry-over from other donors' samples. Recombination joined TRBV30 with TRBJ1-5; no D gene call is confident. The material sequenced was PBMCs. The sequenced DNA is TGTGCCTCCCGAACTCCAAATCAGCCCCAGCATCTT. It is translated as CASRTPNQPQHL.